This paragraph covers one T cell receptor (beta chain) sequence. This CDR3 is also generated by other DNA sequences in the sample. Looked up from germline, CDR1 is MNHEY and CDR2 is SVGAGI. Trimming shortened V by 3 bases and J by 1 base, and 9 bases separated the two germline ends. This CDR3 spans 14 amino acids. The data stem from a study of cytomegalovirus exposure and HLA in healthy donors. Primers: 60 Vbeta forward and 13 Jbeta reverse. Some clones are missing from TCRdb's copy, which holds only in-frame ones; the method was immunoSEQ multiplex PCR. Here the sample spans 150,000 to 200,000 clones, about 71% being singletons.

The J gene is TRBJ2-5, the V gene TRBV6-5, with D perhaps matching TRBD1 (6 bases). The sequence was obtained from a woman in her thirties or forties in good health and CMV-seropositive. The sequencing sample was made of PBMCs. CDR3 DNA: TGTGCCAGCAGTTATCGGGACACCCAAGAGACCCAGTACTTC. Its protein product is CASSYRDTQETQYF.